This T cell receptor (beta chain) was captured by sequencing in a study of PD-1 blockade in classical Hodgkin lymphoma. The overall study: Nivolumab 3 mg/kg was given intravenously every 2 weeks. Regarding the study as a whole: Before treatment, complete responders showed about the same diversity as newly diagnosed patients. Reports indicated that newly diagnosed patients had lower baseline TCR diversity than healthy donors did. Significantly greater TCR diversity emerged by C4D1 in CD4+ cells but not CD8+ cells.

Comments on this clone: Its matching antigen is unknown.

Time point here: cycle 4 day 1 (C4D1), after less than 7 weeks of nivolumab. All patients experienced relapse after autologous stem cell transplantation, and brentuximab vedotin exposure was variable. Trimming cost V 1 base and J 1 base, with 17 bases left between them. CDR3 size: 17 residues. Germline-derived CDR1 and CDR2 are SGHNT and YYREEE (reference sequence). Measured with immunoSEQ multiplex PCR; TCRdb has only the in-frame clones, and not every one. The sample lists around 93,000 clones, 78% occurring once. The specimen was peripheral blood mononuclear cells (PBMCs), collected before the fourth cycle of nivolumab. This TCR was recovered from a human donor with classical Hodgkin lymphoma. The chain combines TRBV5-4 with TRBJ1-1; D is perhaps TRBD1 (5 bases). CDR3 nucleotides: TGTGCCAGCAGCTTGCCTCTCGGGGGGGATGCGAACACTGAAGCTTTCTTT. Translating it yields CASSLPLGGDANTEAFF.